Sequencing of this TCR beta chain was carried out in a study of T cells after yellow fever vaccination. Findings of the study overall: From the bulk population, abundant clonotypes could contaminate and appear within FACS-sorted repertoires.

This CDR3 contains 15 residues. The junction had 6 bases not matched to a gene; V was cut back by 5 bases and J by 4 bases. CDR1 GTSNPN and CDR2 SVGIG come from the germline V gene (reference sequence). A few counts support this clonotype. Its target is unknown. For TCR, cDNA came from 5'RACE template switching, which added a universal primer site and UMIs. TCRdb processed the 5' RACE reads anew with MiXCR; each CDR3 protein has one entry. The sample yields roughly 99,000 distinct CDR3 sequences, around 5.8% seen once. V usage is TRBV30 and J usage is TRBJ2-1, with 12 bases lining up with TRBD2. The source of this sequence is a man between 18 and 29 years old who received the YFV17D yellow fever vaccine. The sequenced sample was CD8+ T cells sorted from PBMCs, obtained 10 days after the yellow fever booster vaccination. DNA for the CDR3: TGTGCCTGGTATACTAGCGGGGGGCGTTACAATGAGCAGTTCTTC. Its translation: CAWYTSGGRYNEQFF.